This paragraph covers one T cell receptor beta chain sequence. The specificity of this receptor is unknown. The record has no base qualities; no much larger clone is one base away. The donors were healthy, HIV-negative adults with no recently reported acute infections or vaccinations. All donors were Caucasian adults living in Nashville, Tennessee, USA. Magnetic negative selection was used to enrich CD4+ T cells, after which naive cells were positively selected on CD45RA and the negative fraction became the memory subset. Blood was collected by leukapheresis, and PBMCs were isolated by Ficoll-Histopaque density gradient centrifugation and then cryopreserved in liquid nitrogen vapor phase. Purity and quantity of every magnetically sorted T cell population were checked by analytical flow cytometry. From each sorted fraction, genomic DNA was isolated and quantified by UV absorbance on a Nanodrop 2000c.

The data are from a study of shared clonotypes between healthy human individuals (dated by TCRdb to the early 2020s). Regarding the study in general: The cohort included three men and a couple of women between 18 and 49 years of age. For each donor, CD4 naive and CD4 memory were each given three plates, CD8 naive was given two plates, and CD8 memory was given one plate. To estimate repertoire size and how much clonotypes are shared between individuals, the study performed deep sequencing of blood TCR repertoires from roughly five healthy adults. Libraries were prepared and TCR repertoires were sequenced by different laboratories using diverse techniques, in order to increase sequencing depth and limit assay-specific biases. Between about 0.94 and 10 billion PBMCs per donor were obtained by leukapheresis.

Paper-wide results and their limitations: Incomplete sequencing was indicated by rarefaction of sorted-subset datasets, despite the large sequencing depth. Estimated clonotype richness was generally larger for naive than for memory subsets. Pairwise subsampling led to the expectation that sequencing depth would affect the degree of clonotype sharing among donors. Sampling was restricted to blood, and TCR repertoires in tissue are likely to differ from TCR repertoires in blood. Because the study included a small number of donors, the genetic and exposure-history diversity represented was limited. Across four donors, around 5% of naive CD4, roughly 3.8% of naive CD8, about 2.3% of memory CD4, and approximately 0.4% of memory CD8 clonotypes were shared. Compared with non-shared clonotypes, the clonotypes found in all four sorted-subset donors had higher generation probabilities.

Using the deep immunoSEQ assay, TCR CDR3 regions were amplified from genomic DNA by multiplex PCR. Extracted genomic DNA from each cell subset was spread evenly across all wells of several immunoSEQ 96-well plates, with each plate serving as a replicate. For sorted subsets, each replicate PCR was loaded with around 200 ng genomic DNA, equivalent to 25,000 to 35,000 T cell genomes. Purified libraries were quantified with a Qubit 3.0 fluorometer, sized on a Bioanalyzer 2100, and re-quantified with the KAPA Library Quantification kit. A separate single-read 150-cycle Illumina NextSeq 550 flow cell was used to sequence each immunoSEQ 96-well plate. Processing in the source paper ran as follows. The immunoSEQ output contained only junctional sequences without quality scores, so filtering could not match that applied to full-length reads. To assign V/J genes and CDR3, sequences were annotated using PyIR, a Python wrapper for IgBLAST v1.9, with IMGT germline references. Reads were removed for weak V/J assignments (E-value above 1e-6), missing CDR3, stop codons, out-of-frame junctions, or ambiguous translated residues. V3J clonotypes were defined by identical inferred V gene, J gene, and CDR3 amino acid sequence. The percentage overlap between two repertoires was calculated by dividing the number of shared unique clonotypes by the size of the smaller repertoire. Repertoire richness was assessed with RTK rarefaction, the Chao1 estimator, and Recon v2.1 estimates of unobserved clonotypes. OLGA was used to compute generation probabilities for all TCRbeta clonotypes that the gDNA method yielded from a few donors. TCRdb obtained this table from immuneACCESS and retained in-frame rearrangements with V and J assigned. These tables miss some clones; where compared with another copy, unresolved V genes account for less than half of the shortfall, and the remainder is unexplained. The D gene and trimming were derived from the DNA, and the V and J assignments and clone size from that table. This sample has roughly 500,000 clones in its table, and around 96% of those were observed once. The leading ten clones occupy around 0.066% of the sample.

CDR1 and CDR2, per the germline V gene, are SQVTM and ANQGSEA. Counted from cysteine to phenylalanine, this CDR3 has 15 amino acids. The only DNA kept is the CDR3, 45 bases in frame from the first base. V is pared back by 1 base and J by 6 bases, with 18 bases lying between the germline termini. Sequenced input: naive CD4+ T cells sorted from blood. In the paper's terms, the cell subset or site label means: CD45RA+ positively selected. The receptor was isolated from a woman under 40 in good health. Recombination joined TRBV29-1 with TRBJ1-2; the D gene assignment is ambiguous. The DNA sequence reads TGCAGCGTTGAAGGGACGAACGGACTAACTGATGGCTACACCTTC. This encodes CSVEGTNGLTDGYTF.